These T cell receptor beta chains were read from a single sample in a study of T cell responses to AZD1222 COVID-19 vaccine. Only in-frame clones appear in the TCRdb table, and some are missing; sequencing was by immunoSEQ multiplex PCR. The profile shows about 92,000 clones, roughly 88% of them singletons. The sequencing used peripheral blood, collected on day 0 of AZD1222 vaccination. The receptors derive from an adult in good health. Both conserved end residues are part of each CDR3. D genes are given only for firm matches. Rows give clone size only sometimes, using once, few, many, or a class for an expanded clone.

DNA	CDR3	V	D	size	J
TGTGCCAGCAGCTTGGGCGGGGGGAACACTGAAGCTTTCTTT	CASSLGGGNTEAFF	TRBV5-8	-	-	TRBJ1-1
TGTGCCAGCAGCCCTAGGGGGGGGAGGAACACTGAAGCTTTCTTT	CASSPRGGRNTEAFF	TRBV13	-	-	TRBJ1-1
TGTGCCAGCAGCTCACAGGGTACAGATACGCAGTATTTT	CASSSQGTDTQYF	TRBV6-1	-	once	TRBJ2-3
TGTGCCAGCAGCGGACCAGTGACTGAAGCTTTCTTT	CASSGPVTEAFF	TRBV9	-	-	TRBJ1-1
TGTGCCAGCAGCTTACAGGGGGACTACAATGAGCAGTTCTTC	CASSLQGDYNEQFF	TRBV9	TRBD1	-	TRBJ2-1
TGCGCCAGCACCCCCACTAGCGTCCAGGCGGAGACCCAGTACTTC	CASTPTSVQAETQYF	TRBV5-1	TRBD2	-	TRBJ2-5
TGTGCCAGCAACTTGGGTTACGAGCAGTACTTC	CASNLGYEQYF	TRBV28	-	-	TRBJ2-7
TGTGCCAGCAGTTATTCCGGACGATTTGGTGACTACGAGCAGTACTTC	CASSYSGRFGDYEQYF	TRBV6-6	-	-	TRBJ2-7
TGTGCCAGCAGCGTAGATCCAGGGGGCGGATCAGCTTTCTTT	CASSVDPGGGSAFF	TRBV9	TRBD1	-	TRBJ1-1
TGTGCCAGCAGTGAGGGTGGGACTAGCAATCAGCCCCAGCATTTT	CASSEGGTSNQPQHF	TRBV2	-	-	TRBJ1-5
TGTGCCAGCAGTAGGGACAGGGGGCTAGGGTACGAGCAGTACTTC	CASSRDRGLGYEQYF	TRBV27	TRBD1	-	TRBJ2-7
TGTGCCAGCAGTTTGGGCACAATAGGTGACTACACCTTC	CASSLGTIGDYTF	TRBV28	-	-	TRBJ1-2
TGTGCCACCAGTGACCCGGGCGGCAGGGGAGCGGATACGCAGTATTTT	CATSDPGGRGADTQYF	TRBV24-1	-	-	TRBJ2-3
TGTGCCAGTAGTGTCTTTCAGCGGGAGCCTTACAATGAGCAGTTCTTC	CASSVFQREPYNEQFF	TRBV19	TRBD2	few	TRBJ2-1
TGTGCCAGCAGCAGAAGTAGCGGGAGCACAGATACGCAGTATTTT	CASSRSSGSTDTQYF	TRBV7-2	TRBD2	-	TRBJ2-3
TGTGCCAGCAGTTTACAGCAGCCCCAGCATTTT	CASSLQQPQHF	TRBV28	-	-	TRBJ1-5
TGTGCCAGCAGCGTACGGGGGGAGGGAAACATTCAGTACTTC	CASSVRGEGNIQYF	TRBV9	TRBD2	-	TRBJ2-4
TGTGCCAGCACCCTTCAGGTGGCAGGACCAGGAAACACCATATATTTT	CASTLQVAGPGNTIYF	TRBV28	-	-	TRBJ1-3
TGTGCCTGGAGATTCACGGTGGATGGCTACACCTTC	CAWRFTVDGYTF	TRBV30	-	-	TRBJ1-2
TGTGCCAGCAGCTCCGCCCTGAACACTGAAGCTTTCTTT	CASSSALNTEAFF	TRBV11-1	-	-	TRBJ1-1
TGTGCCAGCAGTCCTACACCACGTCGGACAGGGCGTTACGAGCAGTACTTC	CASSPTPRRTGRYEQYF	TRBV27	TRBD1	-	TRBJ2-7
TGTGCCAGCAGCGTCTCGACTAGCGGAGGAGGGGGTGAGCAGTTCTTC	CASSVSTSGGGGEQFF	TRBV7-3	TRBD2	-	TRBJ2-1
TGTGCCAGCATTGAGGGGGAATATGGCTACACCTTC	CASIEGEYGYTF	TRBV12-3/TRBV12-4	-	-	TRBJ1-2
TGTGCCAGCAGCCAAGATACGAAAATAGTCCACGAGCAGTACTTC	CASSQDTKIVHEQYF	TRBV3-1/TRBV3-2	-	-	TRBJ2-7
TGTGCCTGGAGTGTTGTTAAGAGGGCTGAAGCTTTCTTT	CAWSVVKRAEAFF	TRBV30	-	-	TRBJ1-1
TGTGCCAGCAGCCGGGGCGACAGTGGCTCACCCCTCCACTTT	CASSRGDSGSPLHF	TRBV5-8	-	-	TRBJ1-6
TGTGCCAGTAGTCATAAGGGGCGAAAAACTGAAGCTTTCTTT	CASSHKGRKTEAFF	TRBV19	-	-	TRBJ1-1
TGCAGTGCTAGTGATGGAGGATCTGAAGCTTTCTTT	CSASDGGSEAFF	TRBV20-1	-	-	TRBJ1-1
TGTGCCAGCTCTCGAACCTCGGACAGAAACACCGGGGAGCTGTTTTTT	CASSRTSDRNTGELFF	TRBV18	-	-	TRBJ2-2
TGTGCCAGCAGTGAAGTTCCCCAGGGGCTAGCGGGACGGGAGACCCAGTACTTC	CASSEVPQGLAGRETQYF	TRBV6-1	TRBD2	-	TRBJ2-5
TGTGCCAGCAGTGGGGACAGGGAATTCAATTCACCCCTCCACTTT	CASSGDREFNSPLHF	TRBV28	TRBD1	-	TRBJ1-6
TGCAGTGCTAGTCGGGGAGGTATCTACGAGCAGTACTTC	CSASRGGIYEQYF	TRBV20-1	-	-	TRBJ2-7
TGTGCCAGCAGCTTAAGGGGGGGCGCCGACTCTGGAAACACCATATATTTT	CASSLRGGADSGNTIYF	TRBV7-6	-	once	TRBJ1-3
TGTGCCAGCAGTTTTGCGGGGGGTTCACCCCTCCACTTT	CASSFAGGSPLHF	TRBV12-3/TRBV12-4	-	-	TRBJ1-6
TGTGCCAGCAGCTTAAACGTGAGACTCTCGAACACTGAAGCTTTCTTT	CASSLNVRLSNTEAFF	TRBV7-2	-	-	TRBJ1-1
TGCGCCAGCAAGAAGTCCAATGAGCAGTTCTTC	CASKKSNEQFF	TRBV5-1	-	-	TRBJ2-1
TGCGCCAGCAGCCAGGGTATTTCCGGGACAAATTACGAGCAGTACTTC	CASSQGISGTNYEQYF	TRBV4-1	-	few	TRBJ2-7
TGTGCCAGCAGCTTAGTTCTAGCGGGAAGGCGTAGCAATGAGCAGTTCTTC	CASSLVLAGRRSNEQFF	TRBV11-2	TRBD2	-	TRBJ2-1
TGTGCCAGCAGCGTAGGACAGGGTGGAAATCAGCCCCAGCATTTT	CASSVGQGGNQPQHF	TRBV9	TRBD1	many	TRBJ1-5
TGCGCCAGCAGCTTAGGCAGGGCTCAAGCCAAAAACATTCAGTACTTC	CASSLGRAQAKNIQYF	TRBV5-1	-	-	TRBJ2-4
TGTGCCAGCACTGAACAGGCAGGTTCTTATGGCTACACCTTC	CASTEQAGSYGYTF	TRBV6-1	-	-	TRBJ1-2
TGTGCCAGCAGCCCGGGACCCACAGTAGATGAGCAGTTCTTC	CASSPGPTVDEQFF	TRBV28	-	-	TRBJ2-1
TGTGCCAGCAGCTTAGCAGGACCTGGCGAGCAGTACTTC	CASSLAGPGEQYF	TRBV7-8	-	once	TRBJ2-7
TGCAGTGCTATTGAACAGGGGAATTGGAACTATGGCTACACCTTC	CSAIEQGNWNYGYTF	TRBV20-1	TRBD1	-	TRBJ1-2
TGTGCCAGCTCACCAGGGGCGTCCTATAATTCACCCCTCCACTTT	CASSPGASYNSPLHF	TRBV18	-	few	TRBJ1-6
TGTGCCAGCAGTGAGCGGGGAGGAGCCACTGAAGCTTTCTTT	CASSERGGATEAFF	TRBV2	-	-	TRBJ1-1
TGTGCCTGGAGGGTAGGGGGGAGCTCCTATAATTCACCCCTCCACTTT	CAWRVGGSSYNSPLHF	TRBV30	-	-	TRBJ1-6
TGCGCCAGCAGCCAAGGGGACAGCCCTACCTATGGCTACACCTTC	CASSQGDSPTYGYTF	TRBV4-1	TRBD1	-	TRBJ1-2